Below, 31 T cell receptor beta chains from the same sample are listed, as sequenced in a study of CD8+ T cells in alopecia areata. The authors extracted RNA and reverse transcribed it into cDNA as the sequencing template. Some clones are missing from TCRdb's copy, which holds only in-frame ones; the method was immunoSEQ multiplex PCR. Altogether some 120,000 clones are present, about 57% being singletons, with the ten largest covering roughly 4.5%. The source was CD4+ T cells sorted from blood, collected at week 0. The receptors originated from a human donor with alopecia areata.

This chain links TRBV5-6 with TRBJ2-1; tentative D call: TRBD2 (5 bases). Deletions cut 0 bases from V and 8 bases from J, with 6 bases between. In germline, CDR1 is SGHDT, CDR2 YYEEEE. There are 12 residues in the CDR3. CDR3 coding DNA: TGTGCCAGCAGCTTGGGGGAGTATGAGCAGTTCTTC. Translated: CASSLGEYEQFF.

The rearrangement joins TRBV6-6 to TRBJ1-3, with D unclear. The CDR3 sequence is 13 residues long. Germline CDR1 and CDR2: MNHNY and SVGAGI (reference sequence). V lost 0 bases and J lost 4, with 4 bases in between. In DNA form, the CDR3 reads TGTGCCAGCAGTTACTCGACCGGAAACACCATATATTTT. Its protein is CASSYSTGNTIYF.

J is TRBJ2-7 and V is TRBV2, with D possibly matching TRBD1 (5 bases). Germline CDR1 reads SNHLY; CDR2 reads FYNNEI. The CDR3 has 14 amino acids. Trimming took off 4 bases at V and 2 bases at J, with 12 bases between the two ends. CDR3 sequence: CASSAPAGTYEQYF. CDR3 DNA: TGTGCCAGCAGTGCCCCAGCAGGGACCTACGAGCAGTACTTC. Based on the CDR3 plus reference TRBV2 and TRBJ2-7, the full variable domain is EPEVTQTPSHQVTQMGQEVILRCVPISNHLYFYWYRQILGQKVEFLVSFYNNEISEKSEIFDDQFSVERPDGSNFTLKIRSTKLEDSAMYFCASSAPAGTYEQYFGPGTRLTVT.

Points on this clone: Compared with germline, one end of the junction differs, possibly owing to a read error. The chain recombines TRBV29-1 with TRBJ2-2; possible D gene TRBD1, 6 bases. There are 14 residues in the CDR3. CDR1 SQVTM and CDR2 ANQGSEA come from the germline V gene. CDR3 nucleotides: TGCAGCGTGTTAGGGACAAGTCTCACCGGCGAGCTGTTTTTT. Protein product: CSVLGTSLTGELFF.

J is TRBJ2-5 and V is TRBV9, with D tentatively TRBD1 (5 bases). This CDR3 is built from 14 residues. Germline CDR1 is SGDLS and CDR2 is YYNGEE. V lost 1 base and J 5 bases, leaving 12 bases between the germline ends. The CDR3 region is CASSVRGGFETQYF. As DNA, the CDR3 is TGTGCCAGCAGCGTAAGGGGTGGGTTCGAGACCCAGTACTTC.

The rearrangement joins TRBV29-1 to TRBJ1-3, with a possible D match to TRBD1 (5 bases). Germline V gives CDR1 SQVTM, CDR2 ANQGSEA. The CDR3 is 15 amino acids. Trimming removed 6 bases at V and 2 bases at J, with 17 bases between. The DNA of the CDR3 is TGCAGCGTCGCTGGACAAGCTGGAGCTGGAAACACCATATATTTT. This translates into CSVAGQAGAGNTIYF.

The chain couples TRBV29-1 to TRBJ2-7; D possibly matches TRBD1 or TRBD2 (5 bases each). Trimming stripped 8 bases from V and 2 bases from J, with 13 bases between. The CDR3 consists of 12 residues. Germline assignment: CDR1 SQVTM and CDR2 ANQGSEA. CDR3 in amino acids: CSHRDGAYEQYF. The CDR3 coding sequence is TGCAGCCACCGGGACGGGGCCTACGAGCAGTACTTC.

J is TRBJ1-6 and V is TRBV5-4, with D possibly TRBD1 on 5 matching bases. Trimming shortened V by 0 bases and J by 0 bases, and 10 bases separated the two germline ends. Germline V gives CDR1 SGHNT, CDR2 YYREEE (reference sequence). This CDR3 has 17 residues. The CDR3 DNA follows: TGTGCCAGCAGCTTGGTCTCAGGGAGCTCCTATAATTCACCCCTCCACTTT. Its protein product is CASSLVSGSSYNSPLHF.

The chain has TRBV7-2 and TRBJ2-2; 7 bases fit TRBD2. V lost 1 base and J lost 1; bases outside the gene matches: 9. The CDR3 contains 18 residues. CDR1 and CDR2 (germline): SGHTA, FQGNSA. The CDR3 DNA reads TGTGCCAGCAGCTTAGTGTTGCTAGCGGAGGGGAACACCGGGGAGCTGTTTTTT. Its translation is CASSLVLLAEGNTGELFF. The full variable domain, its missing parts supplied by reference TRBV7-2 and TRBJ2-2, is GAGVSQSPSNKVTEKGKDVELRCDPISGHTALYWYRQSLGQGLEFLIYFQGNSAPDKSGLPSDRFSAERTGGSVSTLTIQRTQQEDSAVYLCASSLVLLAEGNTGELFFGEGSRLTVL.

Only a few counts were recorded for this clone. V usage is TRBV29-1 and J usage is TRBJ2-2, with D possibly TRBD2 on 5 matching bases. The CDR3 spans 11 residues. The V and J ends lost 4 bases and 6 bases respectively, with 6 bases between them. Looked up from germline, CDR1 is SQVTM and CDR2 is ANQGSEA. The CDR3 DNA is TGCAGCGTTGGTAGCGCCGGGGAGCTGTTTTTT. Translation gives CSVGSAGELFF.

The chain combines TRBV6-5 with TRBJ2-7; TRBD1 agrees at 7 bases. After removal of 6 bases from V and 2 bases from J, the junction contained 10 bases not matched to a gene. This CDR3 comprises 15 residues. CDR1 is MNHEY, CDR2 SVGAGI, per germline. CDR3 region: CASSSGDSMAYEQYF. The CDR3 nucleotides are TGTGCCAGCAGCAGTGGGGACAGTATGGCCTACGAGCAGTACTTC.

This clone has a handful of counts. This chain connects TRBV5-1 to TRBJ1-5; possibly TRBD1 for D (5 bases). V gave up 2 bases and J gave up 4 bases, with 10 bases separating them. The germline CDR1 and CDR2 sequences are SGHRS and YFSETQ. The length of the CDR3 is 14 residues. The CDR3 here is CASSFDAGNQPQHF. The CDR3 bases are TGCGCCAGCAGCTTTGATGCAGGGAATCAGCCCCAGCATTTT.

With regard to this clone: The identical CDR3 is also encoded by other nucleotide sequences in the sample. CDR3 region: CASSYSRGADTQYF. CDR3 DNA: TGTGCCAGCAGTTACTCGAGGGGTGCAGATACGCAGTATTTT. V usage is TRBV6-5 and J usage is TRBJ2-3; D may match TRBD1 or TRBD2 (5 bases each). The germline gives CDR1 MNHEY, CDR2 SVGAGI. The CDR3 consists of 14 residues. The V end lost 0 bases, the J end lost 4 bases, and 8 bases lay between the germline ends.

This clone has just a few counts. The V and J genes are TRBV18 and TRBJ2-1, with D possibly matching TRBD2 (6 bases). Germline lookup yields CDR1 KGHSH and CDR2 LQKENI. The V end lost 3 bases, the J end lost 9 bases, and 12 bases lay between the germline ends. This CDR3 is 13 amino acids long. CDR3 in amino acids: CASSPSGVPEQFF. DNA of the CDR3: TGTGCCAGCTCACCTTCGGGGGTTCCTGAGCAGTTCTTC. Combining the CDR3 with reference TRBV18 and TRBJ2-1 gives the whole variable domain NAGVMQNPRHLVRRRGQEARLRCSPMKGHSHVYWYRQLPEEGLKFMVYLQKENIIDESGMPKERFSAEFPKEGPSILRIQQVVRGDSAAYFCASSPSGVPEQFFGPGTRLTVL.

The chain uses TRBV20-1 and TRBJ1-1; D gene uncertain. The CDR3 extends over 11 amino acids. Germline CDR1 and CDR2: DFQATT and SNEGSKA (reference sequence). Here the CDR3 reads CRVAENTEAFF. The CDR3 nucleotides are TGCAGGGTCGCGGAGAACACTGAAGCTTTCTTT.

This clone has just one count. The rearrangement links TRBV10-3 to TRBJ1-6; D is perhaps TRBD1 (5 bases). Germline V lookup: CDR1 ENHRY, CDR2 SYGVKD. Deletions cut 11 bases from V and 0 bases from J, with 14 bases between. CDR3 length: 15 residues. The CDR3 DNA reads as TGTGCCTCGGGGGAAACTGTCTCCTATAATTCACCCCTCCACTTT. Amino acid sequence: CASGETVSYNSPLHF.

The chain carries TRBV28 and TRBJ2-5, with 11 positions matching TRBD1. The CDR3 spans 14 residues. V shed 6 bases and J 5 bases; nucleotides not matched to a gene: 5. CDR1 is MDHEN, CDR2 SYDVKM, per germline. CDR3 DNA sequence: TGTGCCAGCAGAGTTCGGACAGGGGGCGAGACCCAGTACTTC. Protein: CASRVRTGGETQYF.

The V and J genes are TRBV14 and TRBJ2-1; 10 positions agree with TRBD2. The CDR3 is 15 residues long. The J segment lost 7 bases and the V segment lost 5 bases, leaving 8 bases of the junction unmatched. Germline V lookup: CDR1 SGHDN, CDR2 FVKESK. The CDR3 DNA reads TGTGCCAGCAGCATGAGCGGGAGGGCCCGGAATGAGCAGTTCTTC. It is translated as CASSMSGRARNEQFF.

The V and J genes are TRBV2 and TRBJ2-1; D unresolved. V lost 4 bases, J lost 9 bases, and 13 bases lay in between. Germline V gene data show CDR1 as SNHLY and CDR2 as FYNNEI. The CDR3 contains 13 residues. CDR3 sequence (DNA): TGTGCCAGCAGTGTCGCCCAGCCCGGTGAGCAGTTCTTC. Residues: CASSVAQPGEQFF. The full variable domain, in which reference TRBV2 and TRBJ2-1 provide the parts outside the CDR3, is EPEVTQTPSHQVTQMGQEVILRCVPISNHLYFYWYRQILGQKVEFLVSFYNNEISEKSEIFDDQFSVERPDGSNFTLKIRSTKLEDSAMYFCASSVAQPGEQFFGPGTRLTVL.

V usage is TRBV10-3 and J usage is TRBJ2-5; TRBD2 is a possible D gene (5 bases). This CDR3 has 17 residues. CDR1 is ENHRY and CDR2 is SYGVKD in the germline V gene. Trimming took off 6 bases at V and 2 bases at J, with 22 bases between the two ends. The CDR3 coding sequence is TGTGCCATCAGCTCGGTCAATACTAGGCCGGTACAAGAGACCCAGTACTTC. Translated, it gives CAISSVNTRPVQETQYF.

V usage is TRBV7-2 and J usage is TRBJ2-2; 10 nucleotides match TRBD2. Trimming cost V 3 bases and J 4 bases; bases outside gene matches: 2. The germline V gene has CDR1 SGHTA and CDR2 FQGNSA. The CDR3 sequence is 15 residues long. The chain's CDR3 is CASSFSGGSTGELFF. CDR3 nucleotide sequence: TGTGCCAGCAGCTTTAGCGGGGGGTCCACCGGGGAGCTGTTTTTT.

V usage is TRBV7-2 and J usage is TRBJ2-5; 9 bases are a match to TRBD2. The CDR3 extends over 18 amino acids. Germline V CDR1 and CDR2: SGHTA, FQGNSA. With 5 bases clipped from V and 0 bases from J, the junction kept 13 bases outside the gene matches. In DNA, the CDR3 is TGTGCCAGCAGCCGCCGGGTAGCGGGGGCGATCAACCAAGAGACCCAGTACTTC. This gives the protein CASSRRVAGAINQETQYF.

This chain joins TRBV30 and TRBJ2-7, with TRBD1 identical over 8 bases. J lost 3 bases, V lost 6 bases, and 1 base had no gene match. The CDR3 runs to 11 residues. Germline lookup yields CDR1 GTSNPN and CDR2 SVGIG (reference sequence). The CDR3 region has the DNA TGTGCCTGCGGGACAGGCTACGAGCAGTACTTC. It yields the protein CACGTGYEQYF.

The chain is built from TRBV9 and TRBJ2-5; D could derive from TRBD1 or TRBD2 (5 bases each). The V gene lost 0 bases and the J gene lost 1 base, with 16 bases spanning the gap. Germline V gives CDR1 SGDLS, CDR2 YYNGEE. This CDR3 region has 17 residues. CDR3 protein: CASSVGLGVEVQETQYF. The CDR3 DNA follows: TGTGCCAGCAGCGTAGGCCTGGGGGTGGAAGTCCAAGAGACCCAGTACTTC. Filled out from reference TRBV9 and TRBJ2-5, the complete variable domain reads DSGVTQTPKHLITATGQRVTLRCSPRSGDLSVYWYQQSLDQGLQFLIQYYNGEERAKGNILERFSAQQFPDLHSELNLSSLELGDSALYFCASSVGLGVEVQETQYFGPGTRLLVL.

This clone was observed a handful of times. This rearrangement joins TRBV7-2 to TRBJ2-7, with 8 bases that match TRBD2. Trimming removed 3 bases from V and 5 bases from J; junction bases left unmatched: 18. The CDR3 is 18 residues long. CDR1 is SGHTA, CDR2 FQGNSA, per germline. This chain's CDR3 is CASSLLRRAGVGPHEQYF. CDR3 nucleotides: TGTGCCAGCAGCTTGCTGAGGAGAGCGGGAGTAGGCCCCCACGAGCAGTACTTC.

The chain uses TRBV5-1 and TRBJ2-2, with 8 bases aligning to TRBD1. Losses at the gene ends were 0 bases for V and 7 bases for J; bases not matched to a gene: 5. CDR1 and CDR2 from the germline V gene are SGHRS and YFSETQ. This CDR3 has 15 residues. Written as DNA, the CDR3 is TGCGCCAGCAGCTTGGTCCAGGGGGCGCGCGGGGAGCTGTTTTTT. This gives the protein CASSLVQGARGELFF.

The CDR3 nucleotides are TGCGCCAGCAGCTCCGCGACGGCTAGCACAGATACGCAGTATTTT. Protein: CASSSATASTDTQYF. The chain joins TRBV5-1 to TRBJ2-3; D is unclear. The CDR3 is 15 residues long. V was trimmed by 3 bases and J by 0 bases, leaving 11 bases between them. Germline V lookup: CDR1 SGHRS, CDR2 YFSETQ.

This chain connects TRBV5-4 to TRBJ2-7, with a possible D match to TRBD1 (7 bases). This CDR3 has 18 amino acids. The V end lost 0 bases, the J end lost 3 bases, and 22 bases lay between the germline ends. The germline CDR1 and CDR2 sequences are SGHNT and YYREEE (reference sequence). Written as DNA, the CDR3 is TGTGCCAGCAGCTTGGGGGGGGCCCGGGACAGCGGAATCTACGAGCAGTACTTC. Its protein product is CASSLGGARDSGIYEQYF.

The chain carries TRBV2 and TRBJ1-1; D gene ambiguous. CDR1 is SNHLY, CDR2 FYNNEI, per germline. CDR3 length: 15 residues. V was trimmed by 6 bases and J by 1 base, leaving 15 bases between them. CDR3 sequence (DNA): TGTGCCAGCAGCGTTACAGTTCAGCGGAACACTGAAGCTTTCTTT. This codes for CASSVTVQRNTEAFF.

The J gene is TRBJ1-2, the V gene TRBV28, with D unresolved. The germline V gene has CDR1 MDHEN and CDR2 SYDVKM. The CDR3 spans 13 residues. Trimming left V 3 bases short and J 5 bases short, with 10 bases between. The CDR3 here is CASSLASLYGYTF. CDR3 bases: TGTGCCAGCAGTTTGGCCAGCTTATATGGCTACACCTTC.

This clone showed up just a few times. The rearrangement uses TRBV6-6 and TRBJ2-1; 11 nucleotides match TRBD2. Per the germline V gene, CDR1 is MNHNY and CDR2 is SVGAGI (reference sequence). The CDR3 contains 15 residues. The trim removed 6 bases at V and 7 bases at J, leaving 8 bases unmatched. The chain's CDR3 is CASRSTSGSHNEQFF. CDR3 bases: TGTGCCAGCAGGTCTACTAGCGGGAGTCATAATGAGCAGTTCTTC.